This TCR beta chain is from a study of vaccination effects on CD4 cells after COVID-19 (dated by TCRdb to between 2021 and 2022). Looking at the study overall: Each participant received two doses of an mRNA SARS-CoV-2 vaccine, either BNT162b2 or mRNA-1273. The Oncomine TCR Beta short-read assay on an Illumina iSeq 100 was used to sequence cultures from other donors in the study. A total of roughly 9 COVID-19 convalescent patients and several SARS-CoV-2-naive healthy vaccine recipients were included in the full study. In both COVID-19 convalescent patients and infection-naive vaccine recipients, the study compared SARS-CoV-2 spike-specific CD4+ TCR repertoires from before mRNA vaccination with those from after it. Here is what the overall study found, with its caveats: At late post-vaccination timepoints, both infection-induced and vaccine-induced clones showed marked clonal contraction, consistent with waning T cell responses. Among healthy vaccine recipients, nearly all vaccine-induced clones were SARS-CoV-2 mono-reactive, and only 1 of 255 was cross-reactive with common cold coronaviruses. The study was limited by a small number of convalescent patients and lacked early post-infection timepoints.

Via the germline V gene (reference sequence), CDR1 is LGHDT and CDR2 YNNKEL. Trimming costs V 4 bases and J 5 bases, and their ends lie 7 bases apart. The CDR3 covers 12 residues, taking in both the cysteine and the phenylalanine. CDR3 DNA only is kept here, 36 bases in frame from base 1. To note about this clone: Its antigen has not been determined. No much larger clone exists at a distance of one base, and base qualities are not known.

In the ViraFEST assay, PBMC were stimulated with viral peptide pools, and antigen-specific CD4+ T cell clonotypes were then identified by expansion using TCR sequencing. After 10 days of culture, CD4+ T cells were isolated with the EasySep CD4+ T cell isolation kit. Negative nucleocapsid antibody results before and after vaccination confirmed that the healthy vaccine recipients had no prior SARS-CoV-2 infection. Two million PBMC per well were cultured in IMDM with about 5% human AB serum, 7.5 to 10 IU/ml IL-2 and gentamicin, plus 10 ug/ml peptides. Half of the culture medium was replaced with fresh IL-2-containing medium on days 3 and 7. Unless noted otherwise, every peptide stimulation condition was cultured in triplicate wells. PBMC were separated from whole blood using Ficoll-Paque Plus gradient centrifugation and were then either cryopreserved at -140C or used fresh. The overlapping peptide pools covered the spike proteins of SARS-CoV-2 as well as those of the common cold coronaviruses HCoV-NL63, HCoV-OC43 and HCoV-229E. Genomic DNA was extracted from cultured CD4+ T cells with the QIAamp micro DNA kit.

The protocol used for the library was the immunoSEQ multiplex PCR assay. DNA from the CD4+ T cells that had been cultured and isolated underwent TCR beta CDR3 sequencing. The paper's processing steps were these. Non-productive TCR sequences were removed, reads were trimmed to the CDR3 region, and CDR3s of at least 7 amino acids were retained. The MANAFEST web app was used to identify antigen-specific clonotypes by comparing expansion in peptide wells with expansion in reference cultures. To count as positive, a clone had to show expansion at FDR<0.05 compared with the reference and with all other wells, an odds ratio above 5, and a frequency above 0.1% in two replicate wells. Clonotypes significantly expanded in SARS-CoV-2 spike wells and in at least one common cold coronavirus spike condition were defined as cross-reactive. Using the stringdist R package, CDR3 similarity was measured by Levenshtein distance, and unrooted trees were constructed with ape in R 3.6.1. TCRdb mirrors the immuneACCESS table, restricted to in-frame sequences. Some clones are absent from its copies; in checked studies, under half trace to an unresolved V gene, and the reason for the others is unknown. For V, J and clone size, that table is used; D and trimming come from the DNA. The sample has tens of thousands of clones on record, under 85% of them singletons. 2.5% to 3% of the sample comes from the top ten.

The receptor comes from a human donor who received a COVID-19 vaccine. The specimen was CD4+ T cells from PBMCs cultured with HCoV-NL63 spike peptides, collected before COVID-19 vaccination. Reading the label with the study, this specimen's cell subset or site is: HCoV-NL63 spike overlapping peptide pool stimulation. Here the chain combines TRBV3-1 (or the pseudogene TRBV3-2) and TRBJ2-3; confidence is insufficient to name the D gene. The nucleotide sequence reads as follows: TGTGCCAGCAGCCGCCTCGGAGATACGCAGTATTTT. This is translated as CASSRLGDTQYF.